Shown below are 23 T cell receptor beta chains from a single sample sequenced in a study of T cells expressing NK-cell markers. Reanalyzing the 5' RACE reads, TCRdb keeps one entry per CDR3 protein, without DNA. The table for this sample gives some 410,000 distinct CDR3 sequences. The material sequenced was blood T cells: a sorted CD56 or NKG2C T cell subset, CD4+ or CD8+ T cells, or bulk PBMC T cells (not recorded which). These receptors originate from a woman aged 18-70 years in good health.

The V gene is TRBV4-3, the J gene TRBJ2-7. The CDR3 runs to 17 residues. Per germline, CDR1 LGHNA and CDR2 YSLEER. CDR3 region: CASSQDLTSLVTYEQYF.

This chain joins TRBV6-2 or TRBV6-3 and TRBJ2-7; TCRdb reports TRBD2, a call that lacks DNA to check it against. The CDR3 has 12 amino acids. Germline V gene data show CDR1 as MNHEY and CDR2 as SVGEGT. The CDR3 protein is CASRDYSYEQYF.

The chain joins TRBV4-3 to TRBJ1-5. The germline V gene encodes CDR1 LGHNA and CDR2 YSLEER. The CDR3 extends over 18 amino acids. The CDR3 reads CASSQEVDPNYSNQPQHF.

V gene TRBV29-1 combines with J gene TRBJ1-3. The CDR3 sequence is 13 residues long. Germline V lookup: CDR1 SQVTM, CDR2 ANQGSEA. The CDR3 loop reads CSVAADSGNTIYF.

J is TRBJ2-5 and V is TRBV4-2; TCRdb selects TRBD1, and the lack of DNA leaves this call unchecked. The CDR3 sequence is 15 residues long. Germline CDR1 reads LGHNA; CDR2 reads YNFKEQ. The CDR3 protein is CASSQETDRQETQYF.

The chain recombines TRBV6-5 with TRBJ2-5. The CDR3 has 14 residues. Germline CDR1 reads MNHEY; CDR2 reads SVGAGI. The CDR3 loop is CASSYSVGQETQYF.

The chain recombines TRBV5-5 with TRBJ2-1; the D call of TRBD1 rests on TCRdb alone, since no DNA is present to check it. Germline lookup yields CDR1 SGHKS and CDR2 YYEKEE (reference sequence). The CDR3 is 17 amino acids. CDR3: CASSLAFSGGAPYEQFF.

The gene calls are TRBV11-2 and TRBJ1-2; the D call of TRBD1 rests on TCRdb alone, since no DNA is present to check it. The CDR3 covers 19 residues. Per the germline V gene, CDR1 is SGHAT and CDR2 is FQNNGV. CDR3 sequence reads: CASSPRWGRGRGDNYGYTF.

The chain carries TRBV11-2 and TRBJ2-1; TCRdb's D call of TRBD2 is untestable without DNA. The germline V gene encodes CDR1 SGHAT and CDR2 FQNNGV. The CDR3 is 17 amino acids. The CDR3 loop is CASSEGVAGENYNEQFF.

The chain couples TRBV4-3 to TRBJ2-5; checking the TCRdb D call of TRBD2 is not possible without DNA. This CDR3 comprises 14 residues. Germline V gene data show CDR1 as LGHNA and CDR2 as YSLEER. The CDR3 sequence is CASGTSGVQETQYF.

V is TRBV20-1 and J is TRBJ2-7; absent DNA, TCRdb's TRBD1 call cannot be checked. There are 13 residues in the CDR3. Germline CDR1 DFQATT, CDR2 SNEGSKA (reference sequence). Here the CDR3 reads CSQTPDISYEQYF.

The rearrangement joins TRBV7-2 to TRBJ2-5. Looked up from germline, CDR1 is SGHTA and CDR2 is FQGNSA. CDR3 size: 14 residues. The CDR3 sequence is CASSLWSGYETQYF.

The V gene is TRBV20-1, the J gene TRBJ1-6; TCRdb gives TRBD1 as the D gene, but with no DNA this cannot be confirmed. CDR1 and CDR2 from the germline V gene are DFQATT and SNEGSKA (reference sequence). The CDR3 sequence is 14 residues long. The CDR3 loop is CSARAGQGYSPLHF.

The CDR3 here is CASSWGTGGNSPLHF. This chain joins TRBV12-3 or TRBV12-4 and TRBJ1-6; there is no DNA to check the TCRdb D call of TRBD1. CDR3 size: 15 residues.

This chain uses TRBV20-1 with TRBJ2-5; the D gene TCRdb calls, TRBD2, cannot be checked with no DNA. CDR1 DFQATT and CDR2 SNEGSKA come from the germline V gene (reference sequence). This CDR3 spans 16 amino acids. CDR3 sequence reads: CSARDKGRLAGETQYF.

V is TRBV6-4 and J is TRBJ2-1; as DNA is missing, the TRBD2 call by TCRdb cannot be tested. CDR1 and CDR2 from the germline V gene are MRHNA and SNTAGT. The CDR3 has 16 amino acids. This CDR3 is CASSDSSVGLRVEQFF.

The rearrangement joins TRBV7-2 to TRBJ2-3; the D call from TCRdb, TRBD1, cannot be confirmed without DNA. The germline V gene has CDR1 SGHTA and CDR2 FQGNSA. The CDR3 sequence is 17 residues long. CDR3 amino acids: CASSLLTGRGLTDTQYF.

This chain uses TRBV20-1 with TRBJ2-1; TCRdb designates TRBD2, a call that cannot be tested without DNA. Germline V gives CDR1 DFQATT, CDR2 SNEGSKA (reference sequence). CDR3 size: 14 residues. The CDR3 here is CSASGLGAYNEQFF.

The genes are TRBV3-1 and TRBJ2-5; the TRBD1 assignment by TCRdb is unverifiable without DNA. Germline CDR1 is LGHDT and CDR2 is YNNKEL (reference sequence). This CDR3 contains 13 residues. The CDR3 reads CASSPEGAETQYF.

This chain's CDR3 is CASSPGGILNEQFF. The chain is built from TRBV7-2 and TRBJ2-1; TCRdb's D gene call, TRBD1, goes unchecked for lack of DNA. The CDR3 sequence is 14 residues long. The germline gives CDR1 SGHTA, CDR2 FQGNSA. Drawing the rest from reference TRBV7-2 and TRBJ2-1, the complete variable domain is GAGVSQSPSNKVTEKGKDVELRCDPISGHTALYWYRQSLGQGLEFLIYFQGNSAPDKSGLPSDRFSAERTGGSVSTLTIQRTQQEDSAVYLCASSPGGILNEQFFGPGTRLTVL.

V usage is TRBV6-2 or TRBV6-3 and J usage is TRBJ1-2; TCRdb's D gene call, TRBD1, goes unchecked for lack of DNA. This CDR3 region has 14 residues. Looked up from germline, CDR1 is MNHEY and CDR2 is SVGEGT. CDR3: CASSYPGQGYGYTF.

The chain carries TRBV10-2 and TRBJ2-3; lacking DNA, the TRBD1 call made by TCRdb goes unchecked. This CDR3 region has 13 residues. From germline, CDR1 is WSHSY and CDR2 SAAADI. The CDR3 here is CASSTGATDTQYF.

The genes are TRBV5-1 and TRBJ1-6. Germline V CDR1 and CDR2: SGHRS, YFSETQ. CDR3 length: 15 amino acids. CDR3 sequence reads: CASSLDGGGNSPLHF.